These T cell receptor beta chains were read from a single sample in a study of T cells in Graves' hyperthyroidism and ophthalmopathy. Via MiXCR, TCRdb re-called the multiplex PCR reads, giving one row per CDR3 protein. This sample carries more than 550,000 distinct CDR3 sequences, 17% of them seen once, and the ten largest clones take roughly 15%. The sample was blood. These receptors were obtained from a man aged 45-65 years with Graves' hyperthyroidism. The CDR3 runs from the conserved cysteine through the conserved F or W. The D gene is left open where the match is weak. Rows give clone size only sometimes, using once, few, many, or a class for an expanded clone.

d_call	v_call	clone_size	j_call	cdr3_nt	cdr3_aa
TRBD1	TRBV28	many	TRBJ1-4	TGTGCCAGCACCGGGACAGGGACCCATGAAAAACTGTTTTTT	CASTGTGTHEKLFF
-	TRBV20-1	-	TRBJ1-5	TGCAGTGCTAGACCAGGGGGCAATCAGCCCCAGCATTTT	CSARPGGNQPQHF
-	TRBV10-2	few	TRBJ1-4	TGCGCCAGCAGTGAGGGGGGGGCCTATCAAGAAAAACTGTTTTTT	CASSEGGAYQEKLFF
TRBD1	TRBV7-2	-	TRBJ1-2	TGTGCCAGCAGCGCAAAGGGGGCAGGTGGCGGCTACACCTTC	CASSAKGAGGGYTF
-	TRBV11-2	-	TRBJ2-1	TGTGCCAGCAGCTTAGATGGGGAGTCCTGGGGACAGCAGTTCTTC	CASSLDGESWGQQFF
-	TRBV3-1	many	TRBJ1-1	TGTGCCAGCAGCCCCCCGACGGCATCGATGAACACTGAAGCTTTCTTT	CASSPPTASMNTEAFF
-	TRBV2	few	TRBJ2-1	TGTGCCAGCAGTGAAGCTATAACCGCACGGGAGCAGTTCTTC	CASSEAITAREQFF
-	TRBV6-1	-	TRBJ2-1	TGTGCCAGCACAATAGCGCCTTACAATGAGCAGTTCTTC	CASTIAPYNEQFF
-	TRBV20-1	once	TRBJ1-4	TGCAGTGCTCAGTCAACAGGGTTTTTAGCAGGGGAAAAACTGTTTTTT	CSAQSTGFLAGEKLFF
-	TRBV11-2	-	TRBJ2-5	TGTGCCAGCAGCTTAGACGGGGGCCAGCAAGAGACCCAGTACTTC	CASSLDGGQQETQYF
-	TRBV28	-	TRBJ2-7	TGTGCCAGCAGTTATGAGGGGGTTTCCACTTACGAGCAGTACTTC	CASSYEGVSTYEQYF
TRBD1	TRBV30	-	TRBJ2-7	TGTGCCTGGAGTTTGCCGGGACAGGGAGTGATAGAGCAGTACTTC	CAWSLPGQGVIEQYF
-	TRBV4-3	few	TRBJ2-2	TGCGCCAGCAGCCAAGGGGAGAGTTACACCGGGGAGCTGTTTTTT	CASSQGESYTGELFF
TRBD2	TRBV3-1	many	TRBJ2-1	TGTGCCAGCAGCCAAGGAGTCGGTAGCGGGATGTTTCAGTTCTTC	CASSQGVGSGMFQFF
TRBD2	TRBV28	many	TRBJ2-7	TGTGCCAGCAGTTTCGGGGGGATCGGCGAGCAGTACTTC	CASSFGGIGEQYF
-	TRBV14	many	TRBJ2-2	TGTGCCAGCAGCCAGTTTCGGAACACCGGGGAGCTGTTTTTT	CASSQFRNTGELFF
-	TRBV2	many	TRBJ1-3	TGTGCCAGCAGGTTCATCGACACGGAATACACCATATATTTT	CASRFIDTEYTIYF
-	TRBV2	-	TRBJ2-7	TGTGCCAGCAGTGAAGACGGGGACATCTACGAGCAGTACTTC	CASSEDGDIYEQYF
TRBD2	TRBV20-1	few	TRBJ2-1	TGCAGTGCTAGGGAAACCGGGACTAGCGGGAGGATCAATGAGCAGTTCTTC	CSARETGTSGRINEQFF
TRBD2	TRBV11-2	many	TRBJ2-2	TGTGCCAGCAGCTTAGTCCCTAGCGGGAGTAACGGGGAGCTGTTTTTT	CASSLVPSGSNGELFF
-	TRBV11-2	many	TRBJ1-1	TGTGCCAGCAGCCCAGCCTCGAACACTGAAGCTTTCTTT	CASSPASNTEAFF
-	TRBV7-9	few	TRBJ2-6	TGTGCCAGCAGCTTAGGGGACAAGGGGCGTCACTCTGGGGCCAACGTCCTGACTTTC	CASSLGDKGRHSGANVLTF
-	TRBV14	few	TRBJ2-7	TGTGCCAGCAGCCAGCGATACCAGGGCGACGAGCAGTACTTC	CASSQRYQGDEQYF
-	TRBV5-1	many	TRBJ1-2	TGCGCCAGCAGCCCCGACGGAGCTAACTATGGCTACACCTTC	CASSPDGANYGYTF
-	TRBV11-2	many	TRBJ1-4	TGTGCCAGCAGCATAAGACAGGCCCAAAATGAAAAACTGTTTTTT	CASSIRQAQNEKLFF
-	TRBV10-1	-	TRBJ1-3	TGCGCCAGCAGTGCCGACTCTGGAAACACCATATATTTT	CASSADSGNTIYF
-	TRBV28	many	TRBJ1-1	TGTGCCAGCAGTTTAGACAGGCAAGGGAATGCTTTCTTT	CASSLDRQGNAFF
TRBD1	TRBV20-1	-	TRBJ1-6	TGCAGTGCTCAATTTACAGGGGTACTTTCACCCCTCCACTTT	CSAQFTGVLSPLHF
-	TRBV29-1	-	TRBJ2-1	TGCAGCGGAGCTCGGGACTTATCCTACAATGAGCAGTTCTTC	CSGARDLSYNEQFF
-	TRBV30	many	TRBJ1-1	TGTGCCTGGAGCGCCACCCGGACTGAAGCTTTCTTT	CAWSATRTEAFF
-	TRBV24-1	-	TRBJ2-1	TGTGCCACCAGTGATACCCAAGACAGATACAATGAGCAGTTCTTC	CATSDTQDRYNEQFF
-	TRBV2	-	TRBJ1-2	TGTGCCAGCAGTGATCGGGGGGCGGAAGGCTACACCTTC	CASSDRGAEGYTF
TRBD1	TRBV28	few	TRBJ1-5	TGTGCCAGCAGTTTATGGGGCCCGGGACAGGCCTCGTTCAAACAGCCCCAGCATTTT	CASSLWGPGQASFKQPQHF
-	TRBV5-1	-	TRBJ1-3	TGCGCCAGCAGCCACGGGACGGCTTCTGGAAACACCATATATTTT	CASSHGTASGNTIYF
-	TRBV7-2	many	TRBJ1-4	TGTGCCAGCAGCTCTCAAGTAGGACAGCTAAATGAAAAACTGTTTTTT	CASSSQVGQLNEKLFF
TRBD2	TRBV2	many	TRBJ2-1	TGTGCCAGCACCCTCCTCCGCCTAGCGGACAATGAGCAGTTCTTC	CASTLLRLADNEQFF
TRBD2	TRBV29-1	-	TRBJ2-2	TGCAGCGTTGCGGGACTAGCAGCCGGGGAGCTGTTTTTT	CSVAGLAAGELFF
TRBD2	TRBV2	many	TRBJ2-1	TGTGCCAGCAGTCCTTTAGCGGGAACCTACAATGAGCAGTTCTTC	CASSPLAGTYNEQFF
-	TRBV7-9	many	TRBJ2-2	TGTGCCAGCACCGATAATCTGGTGGTCTGGGAGCTGTTTTTT	CASTDNLVVWELFF
TRBD2	TRBV6-2/TRBV6-3	few	TRBJ2-1	TGTGCCAGCAGTTACTCCATCGTACTAGCGGGAGATCGGAATGAGCAGTTCTTC	CASSYSIVLAGDRNEQFF
-	TRBV11-2	medium-sized	TRBJ2-3	TGTGCCAGCAGCTTAGTAAGGAGGAATACGCAGTATTTT	CASSLVRRNTQYF
-	TRBV15	many	TRBJ1-5	TGTGCCACCAGCAGAGTCAGGGATTATAGCAATCAGCCCCAGCATTTT	CATSRVRDYSNQPQHF
TRBD1	TRBV20-1	few	TRBJ1-6	TGCAGTGCTAGGGCGGAGACAGGGAATTATTCACCCCTCCACTTT	CSARAETGNYSPLHF